A single sample is the source of the 20 T cell receptor beta chains below, sequenced in a study of blood T cell repertoires in COVID-19. Sequencing was performed with immunoSEQ multiplex PCR; in TCRdb, only in-frame clones are kept and a portion is missing. The table has hundreds of thousands of clones, roughly 88% seen once. The sequenced material came from peripheral blood. These receptor sequences come from a woman under 40 with COVID-19, enrolled during active disease.

The chain employs TRBV5-6 and TRBJ2-3, with 8 bases matching TRBD2. CDR3 length: 16 residues. The V gene's germline CDR1 is SGHDT and CDR2 YYEEEE. V lost 1 base, J lost 2 bases, and 6 bases stayed unmatched. For the CDR3, the DNA is TGTGCCAGCAGCTTGATTGGCGGGGGGTACACAGATACGCAGTATTTT. Its protein product is CASSLIGGGYTDTQYF. The full variable domain, in which reference TRBV5-6 and TRBJ2-3 provide the parts outside the CDR3, is DAGVTQSPTHLIKTRGQQVTLRCSPKSGHDTVSWYQQALGQGPQFIFQYYEEEERQRGNFPDRFSGHQFPNYSSELNVNALLLGDSALYLCASSLIGGGYTDTQYFGPGTRLTVL.

This chain uses TRBV28 with TRBJ2-3, with 12 nucleotides matching TRBD2. The V segment lost 3 bases and the J segment 0 bases; nucleotides outside the gene matches: 7. The germline gives CDR1 MDHEN, CDR2 SYDVKM. The CDR3 spans 18 residues. The CDR3 DNA reads as TGTGCCAGCAGTTTCCCTAGCGGGGGGGGACTTAGCACAGATACGCAGTATTTT. Its translation: CASSFPSGGGLSTDTQYF.

This clone was counted a single time. The chain couples TRBV18 to TRBJ1-1, with D unresolved. This CDR3 region has 12 residues. V was trimmed by 3 bases and J by 3 bases, leaving 5 bases between them. Germline V gene data show CDR1 as KGHSH and CDR2 as LQKENI. CDR3 bases: TGTGCCAGCTCACCTACTGACACTGAAGCTTTCTTT. Protein product: CASSPTDTEAFF.

V usage is TRBV18 and J usage is TRBJ1-2, with D tentatively TRBD1 (6 bases). CDR3 length: 14 residues. Deletions cut 6 bases from V and 5 bases from J, with 16 bases between. Per the germline V gene, CDR1 is KGHSH and CDR2 is LQKENI. In DNA, the CDR3 is TGTGCCAGCTCCCAAGAGGACAGTAGTTATGGCTACACCTTC. Protein sequence: CASSQEDSSYGYTF.

The CDR3 here is CASSSDSYGYTF. In DNA, the CDR3 is TGTGCCAGCAGCTCGGACAGCTATGGCTACACCTTC. The rearrangement joins TRBV5-5 to TRBJ1-2, with D possibly TRBD1 on 6 matching bases. The length of the CDR3 is 12 residues. Germline CDR1 is SGHKS and CDR2 is YYEKEE (reference sequence). V lost 3 bases to trimming and J lost 4 bases, with 7 bases between them.

The chain combines TRBV29-1 with TRBJ1-2, with D unclear. The V end lost 3 bases, the J end lost 6 bases, and 14 bases lay between the germline ends. The CDR3 totals 13 residues. CDR1 and CDR2 from the germline V gene are SQVTM and ANQGSEA. In nucleotides, the CDR3 is TGCAGCGTTGAGCTGGCGGGTTCTAATGGCTACACCTTC. Translation: CSVELAGSNGYTF.

V and J are TRBV19 and TRBJ1-1; D unresolved. V shed 0 bases and J shed 3 bases, with 11 bases lying between them. The CDR3 runs 15 residues. From germline, CDR1 is LNHDA and CDR2 SQIVND (reference sequence). CDR3 sequence: CASSIDLLRDTEAFF. DNA of the CDR3: TGTGCCAGTAGTATAGATCTGCTTCGGGACACTGAAGCTTTCTTT.

This clone was observed a single time. The rearrangement joins TRBV6-4 to TRBJ1-5; a weak D match, TRBD1 (6 bases). V was cut by 6 bases and J by 6 bases, with 18 bases left in between. CDR3 length equals 15 residues. The V gene's germline CDR1 is MRHNA and CDR2 SNTAGT. The CDR3 reads CASSASLGASQPQHF. The DNA for the CDR3 is TGTGCCAGCAGCGCTAGTTTGGGGGCCTCTCAGCCCCAGCATTTT.

The rearrangement uses TRBV21-1 and TRBJ2-7; TRBD2 is the table's D call, not checked against the DNA. TRBV21-1 corresponds to a pseudogene. The CDR3 totals 20 residues. The DNA for the CDR3 is TGTGCCAGCAGCAAGGGACGTCCGGGACTAGCGGGAGATAACACCTACGAGCAGTACGTC. This translates into CASSKGRPGLAGDNTYEQYV.

This clone came up a few times. This chain links TRBV28 with TRBJ1-2; 8 bases are shared with TRBD1. After removal of 5 bases from V and 7 bases from J, the junction contained 12 bases not matched to a gene. This CDR3 is 15 amino acids long. The germline gives CDR1 MDHEN, CDR2 SYDVKM. CDR3 sequence reads: CASSPGTGSFGGYTF. In nucleotides, the CDR3 is TGTGCCAGCAGTCCCGGGACAGGATCTTTCGGTGGCTACACCTTC.

V and J are TRBV25-1 and TRBJ2-5; D is possibly TRBD2 (6 bases). Between the trimmed V and J ends, which lost 3 bases and 0 bases, there was a span of 11 bases. Germline V gene data show CDR1 as MGHDK and CDR2 as SYGVNS. CDR3 length: 15 amino acids. The CDR3 sequence: CASSEIRGYQETQYF. For the CDR3, the DNA is TGTGCCAGCAGTGAGATACGGGGGTACCAAGAGACCCAGTACTTC. Supplemented by reference TRBV25-1 and TRBJ2-5, the full variable domain reads EADIYQTPRYLVIGTGKKITLECSQTMGHDKMYWYQQDPGMELHLIHYSYGVNSTEKGDLSSESTVSRIRTEHFPLTLESARPSHTSQYLCASSEIRGYQETQYFGPGTRLLVL.

The chain recombines TRBV28 with TRBJ2-5; a possible D gene is TRBD2 (6 bases). The germline CDR1 and CDR2 sequences are MDHEN and SYDVKM. This CDR3 contains 16 residues. V was shortened by 5 bases and J by 4 bases, with 20 bases between the two germline ends. This chain's CDR3 is CASSPGVRGGGETQYF. CDR3 coding DNA: TGTGCCAGCAGTCCTGGTGTGAGGGGAGGAGGAGAGACCCAGTACTTC.

The chain joins TRBV6-6 to TRBJ1-5; D possibly corresponds to TRBD1 (5 bases). This CDR3 has 13 residues. Germline V gene sequence: CDR1 MNHNY, CDR2 SVGAGI (reference sequence). Trimming stripped 5 bases from V and 4 bases from J, with 9 bases between. The CDR3, as DNA: TGTGCCAGCAGTCCCGACAGTAATCAGCCCCAGCATTTT. Protein product: CASSPDSNQPQHF.

The V call is TRBV5-1, the J call TRBJ2-1, with 8 bases aligning to TRBD2. Germline V gene data show CDR1 as SGHRS and CDR2 as YFSETQ. The trim removed 4 bases at V and 7 bases at J, leaving 4 bases unmatched. This CDR3 region has 13 residues. The CDR3 loop reads CASSPRGGNEQFF. CDR3 DNA: TGCGCCAGCAGCCCCCGGGGGGGGAATGAGCAGTTCTTC. Based on the CDR3 plus reference TRBV5-1 and TRBJ2-1, the full variable domain is KAGVTQTPRYLIKTRGQQVTLSCSPISGHRSVSWYQQTPGQGLQFLFEYFSETQRNKGNFPGRFSGRQFSNSRSEMNVSTLELGDSALYLCASSPRGGNEQFFGPGTRLTVL.

The chain joins TRBV10-3 to TRBJ2-5; D unclear. The ends were cut back, 0 bases at V and 3 bases at J, with 8 bases in the middle. Per the germline V gene, CDR1 is ENHRY and CDR2 is SYGVKD. The CDR3 consists of 14 residues. The CDR3 is CAISESTVEETQYF. The CDR3 DNA sequence: TGTGCCATCAGTGAGTCAACAGTTGAAGAGACCCAGTACTTC.

The rearrangement joins TRBV4-3 to TRBJ1-6; D uncertain. Germline CDR1 reads LGHNA; CDR2 reads YSLEER. This CDR3 is built from 16 residues. Trimming pared 0 bases from V and 4 bases from J, leaving 10 bases between. This CDR3 reads CASSQDTRVYNSPLHF. As DNA, the CDR3 is TGCGCCAGCAGCCAAGATACCCGGGTTTATAATTCACCCCTCCACTTT.

The chain has TRBV19 and TRBJ2-6; 7 nucleotides match TRBD1. The CDR3 totals 16 residues. The V gene's germline CDR1 is LNHDA and CDR2 SQIVND (reference sequence). The V segment lost 5 bases and the J segment 3 bases; nucleotides outside the gene matches: 7. DNA for the CDR3: TGTGCCAGTAGTCGGGACAGACCTTTTGGGGCCAACGTCCTGACTTTC. Translation gives CASSRDRPFGANVLTF. Full variable domain (missing parts from reference TRBV19 and TRBJ2-6): DGGITQSPKYLFRKEGQNVTLSCEQNLNHDAMYWYRQDPGQGLRLIYYSQIVNDFQKGDIAEGYSVSREKKESFPLTVTSAQKNPTAFYLCASSRDRPFGANVLTFGAGSRLTVL.

The chain joins TRBV9 to TRBJ2-5; TRBD2 aligns across 8 bases. V was clipped by 1 base and J by 2 bases; unmatched bases: 4. The CDR3 consists of 15 residues. The V gene's germline CDR1 is SGDLS and CDR2 YYNGEE. The CDR3 is CASSVSSGRQETQYF. Written as DNA, the CDR3 is TGTGCCAGCAGCGTATCCAGCGGGAGACAAGAGACCCAGTACTTC.

The gene calls are TRBV27 and TRBJ2-7, with a possible D match to TRBD1 (6 bases). Trimming shortened V by 2 bases and J by 0 bases, and 20 bases separated the two germline ends. This CDR3 spans 18 amino acids. Per germline, CDR1 MNHEY and CDR2 SMNVEV (reference sequence). The CDR3 is CASSLPERGISYSYEQYF. The DNA for the CDR3 is TGTGCCAGCAGTTTACCCGAGAGGGGGATCTCTTACTCCTACGAGCAGTACTTC.

The CDR3 loop reads CASSIGQSTNYGYTF. The CDR3 DNA follows: TGCGCCAGCAGCATAGGACAGTCGACTAACTATGGCTACACCTTC. The chain carries TRBV5-1 and TRBJ1-2, with a weak D call TRBD1 (6 bases). Germline V gene lookup returns CDR1 SGHRS and CDR2 YFSETQ. The CDR3 length is 15 residues. Trimming removed 4 bases from V and 0 bases from J, with 13 bases in between.